The clone carrying this TCR beta chain was counted a single time. Its antigen is as yet unknown. Some clones are missing from TCRdb's copy, which holds only in-frame ones; the method was immunoSEQ multiplex PCR. Of some 71,000 clones in the sample, roughly 84% are singletons; the top ten hold about 9.4%. This sample was taken from a study of T cell responses to AZD1222 COVID-19 vaccine. Study-level findings and limits: Every sample of the repertoires postdated the peak T cell response. CD4 TCRs linked to vaccination spanned spike, dominating at 160-218 and 743-854. Donor demographics were predominantly white British with a female majority; clonal diversity may be underestimated. It was only a handful of AZD1222 recipients who were seropositive at baseline.

CDR3 size: 13 residues. V lost 3 bases to trimming and J lost 5 bases, with 9 bases between them. The V gene's germline CDR1 is LNHDA and CDR2 SQIVND (reference sequence). Sequenced here: peripheral blood, sampled on day 0 of AZD1222 vaccination. The chain employs TRBV19 and TRBJ2-3; tentatively, D is TRBD2 (5 bases). This TCR was sampled from an adult in good health. In DNA form, the CDR3 reads TGTGCCAGTAGTATGAGACGGGAAGATACGCAGTATTTT. Encoded protein: CASSMRREDTQYF.